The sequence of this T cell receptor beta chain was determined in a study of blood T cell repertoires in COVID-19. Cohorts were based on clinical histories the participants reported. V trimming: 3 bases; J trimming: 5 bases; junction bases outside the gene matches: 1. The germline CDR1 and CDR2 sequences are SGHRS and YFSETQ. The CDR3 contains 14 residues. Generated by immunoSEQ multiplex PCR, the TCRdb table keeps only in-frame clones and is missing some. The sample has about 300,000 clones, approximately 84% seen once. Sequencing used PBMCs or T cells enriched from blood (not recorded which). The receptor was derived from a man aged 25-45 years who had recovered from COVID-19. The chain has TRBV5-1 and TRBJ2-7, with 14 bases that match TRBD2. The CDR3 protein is CASSSGLAGDEQYF. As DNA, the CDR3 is TGCGCCAGCAGCTCGGGACTAGCGGGAGACGAGCAGTACTTC.